The 8 T cell receptor beta chains below were found in one sample sequenced in a study of monozygotic twins with inflammatory bowel disease. TCRdb reprocessed the 5' RACE reads and reports one entry per CDR3 protein, with no DNA. The sample table sets out about 300,000 distinct CDR3 sequences. Sequenced: blood. These receptors were collected from a human donor with ulcerative colitis or Crohn's disease, or a healthy co-twin of an affected twin (not recorded which).

CDR3 sequence: CSARGARVYEQYF. V usage is TRBV20-1 and J usage is TRBJ2-7. The germline V gene encodes CDR1 DFQATT and CDR2 SNEGSKA (reference sequence). This CDR3 contains 13 residues.

CDR3 in amino acids: CASSRGRSYEQYF. The V gene is TRBV12-3 or TRBV12-4, the J gene TRBJ2-7; TCRdb proposes TRBD1, but this gene call is untestable without DNA. The CDR3 sequence is 13 residues long.

The CDR3 spells CASSPISGGLGTGELFF. V is TRBV6-1 and J is TRBJ2-2; TCRdb outputs TRBD2, but without DNA this stays unchecked. The V gene's germline CDR1 is MNHNS and CDR2 SASEGT. CDR3 size: 17 residues.

The chain recombines TRBV27 with TRBJ1-6. CDR3 size: 15 residues. Germline CDR1 reads MNHEY; CDR2 reads SMNVEV (reference sequence). The chain's CDR3 is CASVALGGTNSPLHF.

The chain recombines TRBV7-2 with TRBJ2-4; TCRdb outputs TRBD2, but without DNA this stays unchecked. This CDR3 contains 15 residues. Germline assignment: CDR1 SGHTA and CDR2 FQGNSA. CDR3: CASSSGLAGGARKNF.

J is TRBJ2-1 and V is TRBV12-3 or TRBV12-4. This CDR3 has 14 residues. CDR3 amino acids: CASSPRTYNNEQFF.

The J gene is TRBJ2-1, the V gene TRBV20-1; TCRdb indicates TRBD2, and absent DNA this call remains unverified. Germline CDR1 is DFQATT and CDR2 is SNEGSKA (reference sequence). This CDR3 is built from 19 residues. The CDR3: CSARDPLDPLAGAAGEQFF.

The chain joins TRBV18 to TRBJ2-3; with no DNA, the TCRdb D assignment of TRBD1 cannot be verified. CDR1 is KGHSH and CDR2 is LQKENI in the germline V gene. The CDR3 has 14 residues. This CDR3 reads CASSPGHTTDTQYF.